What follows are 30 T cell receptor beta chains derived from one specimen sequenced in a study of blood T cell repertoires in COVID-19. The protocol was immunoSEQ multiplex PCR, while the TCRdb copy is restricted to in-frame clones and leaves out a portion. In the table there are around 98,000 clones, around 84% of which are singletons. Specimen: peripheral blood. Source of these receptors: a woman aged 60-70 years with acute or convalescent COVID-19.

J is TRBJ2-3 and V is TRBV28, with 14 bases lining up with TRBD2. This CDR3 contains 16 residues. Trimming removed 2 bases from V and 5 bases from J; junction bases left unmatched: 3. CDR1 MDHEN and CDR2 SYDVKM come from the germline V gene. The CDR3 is CASSLTTSGGVDTQYF. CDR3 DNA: TGTGCCAGCAGTTTAACGACTAGCGGGGGGGTAGATACGCAGTATTTT.

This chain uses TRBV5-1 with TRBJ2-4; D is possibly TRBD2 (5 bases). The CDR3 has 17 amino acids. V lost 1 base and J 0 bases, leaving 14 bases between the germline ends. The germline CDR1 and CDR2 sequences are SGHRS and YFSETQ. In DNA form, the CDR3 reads TGCGCCAGCAGCTTGAAAGAACTTGGAGGAGCCAAAAACATTCAGTACTTC. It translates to CASSLKELGGAKNIQYF.

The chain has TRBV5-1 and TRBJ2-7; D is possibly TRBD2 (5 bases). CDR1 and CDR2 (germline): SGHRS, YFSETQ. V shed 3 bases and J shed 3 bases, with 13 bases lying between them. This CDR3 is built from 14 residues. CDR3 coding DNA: TGCGCCAGCAGCTCCGGGAAGGGCGACTACGAGCAGTACTTC. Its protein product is CASSSGKGDYEQYF.

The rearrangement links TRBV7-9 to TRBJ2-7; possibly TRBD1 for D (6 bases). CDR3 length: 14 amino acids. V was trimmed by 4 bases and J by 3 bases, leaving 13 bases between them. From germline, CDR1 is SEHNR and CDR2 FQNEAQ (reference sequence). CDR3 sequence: CASSWTGTSYEQYF. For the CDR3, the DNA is TGTGCCAGCAGCTGGACCGGGACAAGCTACGAGCAGTACTTC.

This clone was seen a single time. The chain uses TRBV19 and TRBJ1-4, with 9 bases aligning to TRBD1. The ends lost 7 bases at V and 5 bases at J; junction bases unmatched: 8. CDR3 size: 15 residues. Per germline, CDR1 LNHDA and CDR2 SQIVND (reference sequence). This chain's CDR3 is CASKITGGANEKLFF. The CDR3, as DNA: TGTGCCAGTAAGATCACAGGGGGCGCAAATGAAAAACTGTTTTTT.

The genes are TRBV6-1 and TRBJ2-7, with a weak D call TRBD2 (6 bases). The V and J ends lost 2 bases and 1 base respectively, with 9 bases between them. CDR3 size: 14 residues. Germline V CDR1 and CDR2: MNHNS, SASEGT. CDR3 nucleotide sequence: TGTGCCAGCAGTGAAATCGGGGGTTCCTACGAGCAGTACTTC. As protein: CASSEIGGSYEQYF.

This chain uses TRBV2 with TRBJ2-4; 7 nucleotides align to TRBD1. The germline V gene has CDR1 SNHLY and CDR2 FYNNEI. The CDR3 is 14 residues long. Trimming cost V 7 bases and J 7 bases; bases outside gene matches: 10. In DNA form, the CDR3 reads TGTGCCAGCAACTCCGGACAGGCAGGGAACATTCAGTACTTC. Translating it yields CASNSGQAGNIQYF.

DNA for the CDR3: TGCAGCGTTTCCGGGACAGGGGGCTTGAACACTGAAGCTTTCTTT. This codes for CSVSGTGGLNTEAFF. This chain connects TRBV29-1 to TRBJ1-1, with TRBD1 matching 12 bases. Germline V gene lookup returns CDR1 SQVTM and CDR2 ANQGSEA. The CDR3 spans 15 residues. The V gene end was trimmed by 5 bases and the J gene end by 0 bases; junction bases not matched to a gene: 4.

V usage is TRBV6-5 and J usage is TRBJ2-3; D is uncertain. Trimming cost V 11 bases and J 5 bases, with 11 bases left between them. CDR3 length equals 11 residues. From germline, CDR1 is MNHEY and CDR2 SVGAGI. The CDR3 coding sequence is TGTGCCTCAGCAGGCCTAGATACGCAGTATTTT. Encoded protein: CASAGLDTQYF.

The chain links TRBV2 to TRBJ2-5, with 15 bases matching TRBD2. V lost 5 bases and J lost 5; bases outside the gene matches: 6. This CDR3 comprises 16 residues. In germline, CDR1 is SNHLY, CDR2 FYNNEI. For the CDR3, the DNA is TGTGCCAGCAGTCCGGGACTAGCGGGGGGCCAGGAGACCCAGTACTTC. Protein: CASSPGLAGGQETQYF.

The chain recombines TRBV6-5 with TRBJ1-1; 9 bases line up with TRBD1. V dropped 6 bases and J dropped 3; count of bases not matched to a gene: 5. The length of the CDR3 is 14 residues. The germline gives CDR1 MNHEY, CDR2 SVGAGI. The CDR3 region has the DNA TGTGCCAGCAGGGGGTACAGGGGGCACACTGAAGCTTTCTTT. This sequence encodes CASRGYRGHTEAFF.

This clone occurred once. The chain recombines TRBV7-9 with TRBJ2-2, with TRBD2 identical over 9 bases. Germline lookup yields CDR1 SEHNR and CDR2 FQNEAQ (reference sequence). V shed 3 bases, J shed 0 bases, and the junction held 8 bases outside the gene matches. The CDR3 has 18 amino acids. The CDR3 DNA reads TGTGCCAGCAGCTTCGGTAGCGGGGGCGACCCGAACACCGGGGAGCTGTTTTTT. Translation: CASSFGSGGDPNTGELFF.

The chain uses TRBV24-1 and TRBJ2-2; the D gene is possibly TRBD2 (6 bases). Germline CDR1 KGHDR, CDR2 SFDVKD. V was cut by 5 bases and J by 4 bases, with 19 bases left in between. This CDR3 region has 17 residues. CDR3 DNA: TGTGCCACCAGTGCCGCATGGGGCGGGGCCACCACCGGGGAGCTGTTTTTT. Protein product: CATSAAWGGATTGELFF.

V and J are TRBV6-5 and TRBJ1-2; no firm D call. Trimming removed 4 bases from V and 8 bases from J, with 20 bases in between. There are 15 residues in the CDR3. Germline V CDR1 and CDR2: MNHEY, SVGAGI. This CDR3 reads CASSLSPARRGGYTF. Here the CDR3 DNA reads TGTGCCAGCAGTTTGTCCCCAGCTCGCCGGGGAGGCTACACCTTC.

This chain's CDR3 is CASSSTQVSNQPQHF. CDR3 bases: TGTGCCAGCAGCAGTACGCAGGTTAGCAATCAGCCCCAGCATTTT. The chain links TRBV6-5 to TRBJ1-5; D unclear. V was shortened by 6 bases and J by 0 bases, with 12 bases between the two germline ends. The length of the CDR3 is 15 residues. The V gene's germline CDR1 is MNHEY and CDR2 SVGAGI.

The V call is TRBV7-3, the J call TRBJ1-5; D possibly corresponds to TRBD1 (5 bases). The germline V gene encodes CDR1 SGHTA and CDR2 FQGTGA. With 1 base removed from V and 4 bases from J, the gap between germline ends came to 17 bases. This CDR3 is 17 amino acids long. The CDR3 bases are TGTGCCAGCAGCTTAAGTGGAAGGGGTTTACGAAATCAGCCCCAGCATTTT. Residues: CASSLSGRGLRNQPQHF.

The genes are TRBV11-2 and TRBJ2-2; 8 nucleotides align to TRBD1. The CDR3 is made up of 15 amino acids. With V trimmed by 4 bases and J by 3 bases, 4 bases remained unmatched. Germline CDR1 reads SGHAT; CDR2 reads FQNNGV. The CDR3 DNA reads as TGTGCCAGCAGCTCCGGGACAGGCTACACCGGGGAGCTGTTTTTT. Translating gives CASSSGTGYTGELFF.

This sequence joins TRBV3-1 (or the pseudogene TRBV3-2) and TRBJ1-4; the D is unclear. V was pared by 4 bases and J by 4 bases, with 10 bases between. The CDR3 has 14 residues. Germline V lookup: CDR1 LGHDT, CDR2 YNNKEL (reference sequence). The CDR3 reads CASSPLAGNEKLFF. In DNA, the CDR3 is TGTGCCAGCAGCCCCTTAGCTGGTAATGAAAAACTGTTTTTT.

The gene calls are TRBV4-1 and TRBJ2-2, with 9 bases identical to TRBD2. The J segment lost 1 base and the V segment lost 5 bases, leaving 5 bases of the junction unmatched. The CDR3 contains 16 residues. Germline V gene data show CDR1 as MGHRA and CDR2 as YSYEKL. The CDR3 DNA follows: TGCGCCAGCAGCTCCCCACTAGCGGGGAACACCGGGGAGCTGTTTTTT. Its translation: CASSSPLAGNTGELFF.

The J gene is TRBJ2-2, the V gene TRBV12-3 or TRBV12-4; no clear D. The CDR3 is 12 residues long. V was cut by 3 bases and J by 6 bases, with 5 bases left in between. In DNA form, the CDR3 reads TGTGCCAGCAGTTTTTATCCCGGGGAGCTGTTTTTT. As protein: CASSFYPGELFF.

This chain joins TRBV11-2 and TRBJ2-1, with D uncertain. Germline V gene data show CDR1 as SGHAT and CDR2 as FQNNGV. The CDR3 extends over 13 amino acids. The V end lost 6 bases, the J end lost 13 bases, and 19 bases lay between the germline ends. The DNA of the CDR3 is TGTGCCAGCAGGTCAAATCAGGATCAGGCCCAGTTCTTC. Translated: CASRSNQDQAQFF.

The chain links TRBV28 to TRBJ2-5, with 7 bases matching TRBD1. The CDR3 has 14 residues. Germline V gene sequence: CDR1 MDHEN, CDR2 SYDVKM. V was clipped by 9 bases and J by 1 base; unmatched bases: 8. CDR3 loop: CASLVAGGQETQYF. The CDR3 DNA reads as TGTGCCAGTTTGGTCGCAGGGGGCCAAGAGACCCAGTACTTC. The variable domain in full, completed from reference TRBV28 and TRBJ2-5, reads DVKVTQSSRYLVKRTGEKVFLECVQDMDHENMFWYRQDPGLGLRLIYFSYDVKMKEKGDIPEGYSVSREKKERFSLILESASTNQTSMYLCASLVAGGQETQYFGPGTRLLVL.

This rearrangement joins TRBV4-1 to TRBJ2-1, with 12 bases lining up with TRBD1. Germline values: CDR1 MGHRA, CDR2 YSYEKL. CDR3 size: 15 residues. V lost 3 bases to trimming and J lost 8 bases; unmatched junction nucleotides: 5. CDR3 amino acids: CASSQPGQGADEQFF. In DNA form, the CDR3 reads TGCGCCAGCAGCCAGCCGGGACAGGGGGCTGATGAGCAGTTCTTC.

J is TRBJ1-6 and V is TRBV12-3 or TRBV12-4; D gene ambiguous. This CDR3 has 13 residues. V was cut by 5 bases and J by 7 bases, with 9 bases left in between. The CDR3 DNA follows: TGTGCCAGCAGTACAAAACAGAATTCACCCCTCCACTTT. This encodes CASSTKQNSPLHF.

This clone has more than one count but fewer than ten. In nucleotides, the CDR3 is TGTGCCAGCAGCCAAGTTCTCGCCCGGGGGGCAGATACGCAGTATTTT. This codes for CASSQVLARGADTQYF. The J gene is TRBJ2-3, the V gene TRBV4-2, with 7 positions matching TRBD2. The V and J ends lost 1 base and 4 bases, in that order; junction bases with no gene match: 8. The germline CDR1 and CDR2 sequences are LGHNA and YNFKEQ. This CDR3 spans 16 amino acids.

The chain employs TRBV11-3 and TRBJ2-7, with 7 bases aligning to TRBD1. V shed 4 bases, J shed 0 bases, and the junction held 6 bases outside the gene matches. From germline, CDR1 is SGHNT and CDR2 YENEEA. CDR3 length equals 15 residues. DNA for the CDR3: TGTGCCAGCAGCTCTCCGACAGGGACCTCCTACGAGCAGTACTTC. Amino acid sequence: CASSSPTGTSYEQYF.

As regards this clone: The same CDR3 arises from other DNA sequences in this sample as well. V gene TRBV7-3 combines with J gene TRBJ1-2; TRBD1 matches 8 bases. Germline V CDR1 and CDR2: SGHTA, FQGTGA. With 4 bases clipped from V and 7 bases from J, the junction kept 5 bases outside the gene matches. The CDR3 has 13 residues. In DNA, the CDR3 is TGTGCCAGCAGCTCCGGGACAGGCTCTGGCTACACCTTC. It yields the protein CASSSGTGSGYTF.

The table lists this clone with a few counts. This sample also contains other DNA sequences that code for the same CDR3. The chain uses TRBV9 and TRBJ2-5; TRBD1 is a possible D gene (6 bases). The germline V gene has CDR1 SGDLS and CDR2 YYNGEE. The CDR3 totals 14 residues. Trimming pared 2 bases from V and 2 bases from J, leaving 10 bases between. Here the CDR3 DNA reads TGTGCCAGCAGCGTCTCCCAGGGGCAAGAGACCCAGTACTTC. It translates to CASSVSQGQETQYF.

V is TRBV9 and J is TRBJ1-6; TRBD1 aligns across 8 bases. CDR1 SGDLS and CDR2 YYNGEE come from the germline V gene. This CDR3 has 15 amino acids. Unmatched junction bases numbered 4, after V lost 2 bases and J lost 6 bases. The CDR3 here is CASSVSGTGNSPLHF. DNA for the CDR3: TGTGCCAGCAGCGTCTCCGGGACAGGTAATTCACCCCTCCACTTT. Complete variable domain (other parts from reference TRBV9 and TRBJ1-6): DSGVTQTPKHLITATGQRVTLRCSPRSGDLSVYWYQQSLDQGLQFLIQYYNGEERAKGNILERFSAQQFPDLHSELNLSSLELGDSALYFCASSVSGTGNSPLHFGNGTRLTVT.

As DNA, the CDR3 is TGTGCCAGCAGCTTAGAGATGGCCGCCGATCAGCCCCAGCATTTT. Its translation is CASSLEMAADQPQHF. The V and J genes are TRBV7-2 and TRBJ1-5; D is unresolved. The CDR3 runs 15 residues. Germline values: CDR1 SGHTA, CDR2 FQGNSA. Trimming pared 1 base from V and 5 bases from J, leaving 12 bases between. The whole variable domain, remainder taken from reference TRBV7-2 and TRBJ1-5, is GAGVSQSPSNKVTEKGKDVELRCDPISGHTALYWYRQSLGQGLEFLIYFQGNSAPDKSGLPSDRFSAERTGGSVSTLTIQRTQQEDSAVYLCASSLEMAADQPQHFGDGTRLSIL.